The 17 T cell receptor beta chains below were found in one sample sequenced in a study of coeliac disease. The assay was immunoSEQ multiplex PCR, and TCRdb's table has in-frame clones only and misses some. The table has over 800 clones, roughly 61% seen once. Sequenced sample: lamina propria lymphocytes from the gut. The receptors shown here come from a woman aged 45-60 years with celiac disease on a gluten-free diet.

The CDR3 DNA reads TGTGCCAGCAGCCATGGGACAGTCCAAGAGACCCAGTACTTC. Translating gives CASSHGTVQETQYF. The rearrangement joins TRBV7-9 to TRBJ2-5; 7 positions agree with TRBD1. With 5 bases clipped from V and 1 base from J, the junction kept 4 bases outside the gene matches. The germline V gene encodes CDR1 SEHNR and CDR2 FQNEAQ (reference sequence). CDR3 length: 14 residues.

The chain uses TRBV11-2 and TRBJ1-6; tentatively, D is TRBD1 (5 bases). Germline CDR1 and CDR2: SGHAT and FQNNGV. CDR3 length: 15 residues. Trimming removed 4 bases from V and 7 bases from J, with 14 bases in between. The CDR3 DNA follows: TGTGCCAGCAGCTCCGGACCGACAGCGAATTCACCCCTCCACTTT. The encoded protein is CASSSGPTANSPLHF.

J is TRBJ2-7 and V is TRBV7-6; TRBD1 agrees at 9 bases. CDR1 and CDR2 (germline): SGHVS, FNYEAQ. The CDR3 has 15 residues. V trimming: 2 bases; J trimming: 5 bases; junction bases outside the gene matches: 7. As DNA, the CDR3 is TGTGCCAGCAGCTTAAGCACAGGGGGCTTTGACGAGCAGTACTTC. It encodes CASSLSTGGFDEQYF. Supplemented by reference TRBV7-6 and TRBJ2-7, the full variable domain reads GAGVSQSPRYKVTKRGQDVALRCDPISGHVSLYWYRQALGQGPEFLTYFNYEAQQDKSGLPNDRFSAERPEGSISTLTIQRTEQRDSAMYRCASSLSTGGFDEQYFGPGTRLTVT.

This clone appeared a few times. The rearrangement joins TRBV5-6 to TRBJ2-7; 8 bases agree with TRBD2. CDR1 and CDR2 (germline): SGHDT, YYEEEE. This CDR3 contains 14 residues. V gave up 4 bases and J gave up 0 bases; unmatched junction bases: 3. The CDR3 loop is CASSPGTSSYEQYF. The DNA for the CDR3 is TGTGCCAGCAGCCCCGGGACTAGCTCCTACGAGCAGTACTTC.

The genes are TRBV5-1 and TRBJ1-1; 7 nucleotides line up with TRBD1. CDR3 size: 14 residues. The V and J ends lost 2 bases and 5 bases, in that order; junction bases with no gene match: 6. Germline CDR1 and CDR2: SGHRS and YFSETQ. This chain's CDR3 is CASSLNRGWTEAFF. CDR3 nucleotides: TGCGCCAGCAGCTTAAACAGGGGTTGGACTGAAGCTTTCTTT.

This clone was found a few times. CDR3 DNA: TGTGCCAGCAGAGGGGAGACAGGGAGCGAAAACTATGGCTACACCTTC. Protein product: CASRGETGSENYGYTF. This rearrangement joins TRBV28 to TRBJ1-2, with TRBD1 identical over 7 bases. The V and J ends lost 6 bases and 2 bases, in that order; junction bases with no gene match: 12. Germline V gene sequence: CDR1 MDHEN, CDR2 SYDVKM. This CDR3 has 16 residues.

CDR3 nucleotide sequence: TGTGCCACCAGTTCACAGGACAACTCCTACGAGCAGTACTTC. It specifies CATSSQDNSYEQYF. This chain uses TRBV15 with TRBJ2-7; a weak D match, TRBD1 (5 bases). V gave up 6 bases and J gave up 0 bases, with 12 bases separating them. The CDR3 has 14 residues. Germline V gene data show CDR1 as LNHNV and CDR2 as YYDKDF (reference sequence).

The rearrangement uses TRBV19 and TRBJ1-5, with 8 positions matching TRBD1. Germline loops: CDR1 LNHDA, CDR2 SQIVND (reference sequence). The length of the CDR3 is 16 residues. With V trimmed by 5 bases and J by 5 bases, 11 bases remained unmatched. This CDR3 is CASSLRQGTIDQPQHF. The CDR3 DNA follows: TGTGCCAGTAGTTTGAGACAGGGGACTATCGATCAGCCCCAGCATTTT.

The chain joins TRBV19 to TRBJ2-6; no firm D call. Germline assignment: CDR1 LNHDA and CDR2 SQIVND (reference sequence). The CDR3 covers 19 residues. Trimming took off 5 bases at V and 5 bases at J, with 25 bases between the two ends. The CDR3 is CASSVPTTKSQSRANVLTF. CDR3 DNA sequence: TGTGCCAGTAGTGTCCCCACGACAAAATCACAAAGTCGGGCCAACGTCCTGACTTTC.

This clone appeared a single time. A read error may account for a junction end that differs from germline. Other DNA sequences within the sample encode an identical CDR3. The chain couples TRBV11-2 to TRBJ2-7; 9 bases agree with TRBD1. The CDR3 runs 16 residues. CDR1 is SGHAT, CDR2 FQNNGV, per germline. The CDR3 region is CASSLVAGTGTYEQYF. The CDR3 coding sequence is TGTGCTAGCAGCTTAGTCGCCGGGACAGGGACCTACGAGCAGTACTTC.

This clone was observed a few times. The genes are TRBV30 and TRBJ2-1; 11 positions agree with TRBD2. Trimming at V came to 3 bases and at J to 10 bases, leaving 11 bases not matched to a gene. CDR1 and CDR2 (germline): GTSNPN, SVGIG (reference sequence). This CDR3 has 15 amino acids. CDR3 sequence: CAWRGQGVAGGEQFF. CDR3 DNA: TGTGCCTGGAGGGGACAGGGAGTAGCGGGGGGGGAGCAGTTCTTC. Supplemented by reference TRBV30 and TRBJ2-1, the full variable domain reads SQTIHQWPATLVQPVGSPLSLECTVEGTSNPNLYWYRQAAGRGLQLLFYSVGIGQISSEVPQNLSASRPQDRQFILSSKKLLLSDSGFYLCAWRGQGVAGGEQFFGPGTRLTVL.

There are a few counts of this clone. This chain joins TRBV4-1 and TRBJ1-2, with no clear D. The germline CDR1 and CDR2 sequences are MGHRA and YSYEKL. V dropped 1 base and J dropped 8 bases, with 14 bases sitting between them. The CDR3 extends over 14 amino acids. The CDR3 spells CASSQVLTPGGYTF. Here the CDR3 DNA reads TGCGCCAGCAGCCAAGTTTTAACTCCGGGGGGCTACACCTTC.

This chain uses TRBV6-1 with TRBJ1-2, with no clear D. This CDR3 spans 12 amino acids. The ends were cut back, 3 bases at V and 8 bases at J, with 10 bases in the middle. Germline-derived CDR1 and CDR2 are MNHNS and SASEGT. The CDR3 loop reads CASSDMFGGYTF. CDR3 in DNA: TGTGCCAGCAGTGATATGTTCGGGGGCTACACCTTC.

This clone was seen only once. This sequence joins TRBV13 and TRBJ2-3, with D uncertain. The CDR3 has 16 residues. In germline, CDR1 is PRHDT, CDR2 FYEKMQ (reference sequence). With 1 base removed from V and 3 bases from J, the gap between germline ends came to 14 bases. The CDR3: CASSLVEPAHTDTQYF. The DNA of the CDR3 is TGTGCCAGCAGCTTAGTCGAGCCCGCTCATACAGATACGCAGTATTTT. Supplemented by reference TRBV13 and TRBJ2-3, the full variable domain reads AAGVIQSPRHLIKEKRETATLKCYPIPRHDTVYWYQQGPGQDPQFLISFYEKMQSDKGSIPDRFSAQQFSDYHSELNMSSLELGDSALYFCASSLVEPAHTDTQYFGPGTRLTVL.

This clone was observed once. The chain is built from TRBV10-2 and TRBJ1-2, with D possibly matching TRBD1 (6 bases). The CDR3 totals 13 residues. From germline, CDR1 is WSHSY and CDR2 SAAADI. V lost 4 bases and J lost 5, with 11 bases in between. The CDR3 bases are TGCGCCAGCAGTGGGGGACAAGTTTATGGCTACACCTTC. Residues: CASSGGQVYGYTF.

The chain combines TRBV10-3 with TRBJ2-7; D not resolved. Germline assignment: CDR1 ENHRY and CDR2 SYGVKD. The CDR3 is made up of 18 amino acids. V dropped 0 bases and J dropped 2 bases, with 20 bases sitting between them. The CDR3 here is CAISESSRVDTLTYEQYF. The DNA for the CDR3 is TGTGCCATCAGTGAGTCCTCCCGGGTGGATACCCTAACCTACGAGCAGTACTTC.

This clone came up a few times. The chain uses TRBV5-1 and TRBJ1-1; D remains unclear. CDR1 is SGHRS and CDR2 is YFSETQ in the germline V gene. V was shortened by 4 bases and J by 1 base, with 11 bases between the two germline ends. This CDR3 spans 14 amino acids. The DNA for the CDR3 is TGCGCCAGCAGCAGTTTACGGGGGAACACTGAAGCTTTCTTT. Amino acids: CASSSLRGNTEAFF. Full variable domain (outside the CDR3, taken from reference TRBV5-1 and TRBJ1-1): KAGVTQTPRYLIKTRGQQVTLSCSPISGHRSVSWYQQTPGQGLQFLFEYFSETQRNKGNFPGRFSGRQFSNSRSEMNVSTLELGDSALYLCASSSLRGNTEAFFGQGTRLTVV.